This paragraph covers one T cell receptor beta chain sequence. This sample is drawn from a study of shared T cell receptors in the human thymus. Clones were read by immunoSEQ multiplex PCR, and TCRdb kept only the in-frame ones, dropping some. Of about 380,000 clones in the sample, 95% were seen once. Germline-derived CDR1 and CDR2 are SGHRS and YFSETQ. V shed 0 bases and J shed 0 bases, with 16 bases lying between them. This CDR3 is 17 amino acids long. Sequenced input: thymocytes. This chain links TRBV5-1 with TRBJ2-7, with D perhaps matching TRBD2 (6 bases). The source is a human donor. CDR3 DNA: TGCGCCAGCAGCTTGGCGGATAGCGGCAATCCCTCCTACGAGCAGTACTTC. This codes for CASSLADSGNPSYEQYF.